This entry lists 17 T cell receptor beta chains sequenced from one sample in a study of shared clonotypes between healthy human individuals. Produced via immunoSEQ multiplex PCR; TCRdb's table is partial and in-frame only. The sample shows 75,000 to 100,000 clones, roughly 45% of them seen only once. Sequencing was done on a sample of PBMCs. The receptor set was obtained from a middle-aged woman in good health. Some clones in this sample may be carry-over from other donors' samples.

V and J are TRBV29-1 and TRBJ2-5; TRBD2 matches 8 bases. The germline CDR1 and CDR2 sequences are SQVTM and ANQGSEA. This CDR3 contains 13 residues. Germline trimming cut 4 bases from V and 5 bases from J; bases unmatched to any gene: 6. DNA for the CDR3: TGCAGCGTTGCAGCGGGGGCGCGTGAGACCCAGTACTTC. It specifies CSVAAGARETQYF.

This clone was seen many times. This chain connects TRBV5-1 to TRBJ2-7, with D tentatively TRBD1 or TRBD2 (5 bases each). Germline V lookup: CDR1 SGHRS, CDR2 YFSETQ. The CDR3 totals 14 residues. Trimming removed 2 bases at V and 2 bases at J, with 11 bases between. CDR3 sequence reads: CASSFRDGTYEQYF. DNA of the CDR3: TGCGCCAGCAGCTTCAGGGACGGAACCTACGAGCAGTACTTC.

This sequence joins TRBV2 and TRBJ2-7, with D perhaps matching TRBD1 (6 bases). The end of the DNA fits TRBJ2-1 better, so the J call may be wrong. CDR1 and CDR2 (germline): SNHLY, FYNNEI. The CDR3 is 17 amino acids. The CDR3 region has the DNA TGTGCCAGCAGTGAACTACAGGGCCGTACTATTTACAATGAGCAGTTCTTC. It translates to CASSELQGRTIYNEQFF.

This clone appeared many times. This specimen includes other DNA sequences encoding the same CDR3. V usage is TRBV6-6 and J usage is TRBJ2-5; D gene ambiguous. From germline, CDR1 is MNHNY and CDR2 SVGAGI (reference sequence). Deletions cut 0 bases from V and 5 bases from J, with 4 bases between. This CDR3 is 12 amino acids long. The CDR3: CASSYSGETQYF. The CDR3 DNA sequence: TGTGCCAGCAGTTACTCAGGGGAGACCCAGTACTTC.

This clone was seen ten or more times. V usage is TRBV10-1 and J usage is TRBJ2-2; D not certain. Germline CDR1 reads WNHNN; CDR2 reads SYGVQD (reference sequence). This CDR3 is 16 amino acids long. Deletions cut 0 bases from V and 4 bases from J, with 12 bases between. For the CDR3, the DNA is TGCGCCAGCAGTGAGTCGACATTTAGCCTCACCGGGGAGCTGTTTTTT. This encodes CASSESTFSLTGELFF.

There are many counts of this clone. The chain recombines TRBV30 with TRBJ2-3; D could derive from TRBD1 or TRBD2 (5 bases each). The V gene lost 1 base and the J gene lost 1 base, with 12 bases spanning the gap. The germline CDR1 and CDR2 sequences are GTSNPN and SVGIG (reference sequence). The CDR3 is made up of 15 amino acids. CDR3 nucleotides: TGTGCCTGGAGTGAGGTGGGGACGGGCACAGATACGCAGTATTTT. It yields the protein CAWSEVGTGTDTQYF.

This chain connects TRBV6-1 to TRBJ2-7, with a weak D call TRBD2 (5 bases). CDR3 size: 13 residues. Trimming shortened V by 10 bases and J by 2 bases, and 15 bases separated the two germline ends. CDR1 MNHNS and CDR2 SASEGT come from the germline V gene. CDR3 residues: CATLRAVPYEQYF. The CDR3 DNA reads as TGTGCCACCCTGCGGGCCGTTCCCTACGAGCAGTACTTC.

This clone was seen only a few times. A much larger clone differs by one base, so this may be a read error. This sequence joins TRBV7-9 and TRBJ2-1; D is tentatively TRBD1 or TRBD2 (5 bases each). V lost 0 bases and J 5 bases, leaving 5 bases between the germline ends. Looked up from germline, CDR1 is SEHNR and CDR2 is FQNEAQ (reference sequence). The CDR3 length is 13 residues. The CDR3 DNA reads TGTGCCAGCAGCTTAGCGGGGGACAATGAGCAGTTCTTC. This sequence encodes CASSLAGDNEQFF.

In the case of this clone: A read error may explain this, as a much larger clone is one base away. This sample includes further DNA sequences coding for the same CDR3. The rearrangement uses TRBV25-1 and TRBJ2-3; D possibly matches TRBD1 or TRBD2 (5 bases each). With 3 bases removed from V and 6 bases from J, the gap between germline ends came to 13 bases. The CDR3 has 14 amino acids. Germline V lookup: CDR1 MGHDK, CDR2 SYGVNS. The CDR3: CASSDTQGVDTQYF. The CDR3 nucleotides read TGTGCCAGCAGTGATACGCAGGGAGTGGATACGCAGTATTTT.

This clone was counted a single time. The chain uses TRBV7-2 and TRBJ2-7, with 14 bases that match TRBD2. The CDR3 is 16 residues long. V was clipped by 6 bases and J by 6 bases; unmatched bases: 10. Germline V gives CDR1 SGHTA, CDR2 FQGNSA. CDR3 sequence (DNA): TGTGCCAGCAGTCGTCCCGGGACTAGCGGGAGTACCGAGCAGTACTTC. Translating gives CASSRPGTSGSTEQYF.

The chain combines TRBV6-4 with TRBJ2-7; 14 bases are shared with TRBD2. The V and J ends lost 7 bases and 2 bases, in that order; junction bases with no gene match: 10. Germline CDR1 reads MRHNA; CDR2 reads SNTAGT. The length of the CDR3 is 17 residues. CDR3 sequence (DNA): TGTGCCAGCAAACCGGGACTAGCGGGAGTGGCAGCCTACGAGCAGTACTTC. Its translation is CASKPGLAGVAAYEQYF.

This clone was recorded at least ten times. Compared with germline, one end of the junction differs, possibly owing to a read error. The chain carries TRBV30 and TRBJ2-7; D is unclear. The CDR3 length is 11 residues. CDR1 GTSNPN and CDR2 SVGIG come from the germline V gene (reference sequence). The CDR3: CARSLQGEQYF. The CDR3 nucleotides read TGTGCCAGGAGTTTACAAGGCGAGCAGTACTTC.

This clone is a singleton in its sample. A junction end diverges from the germline sequence, so it may reflect a read error. This rearrangement joins TRBV18 to TRBJ2-7; 11 bases align to TRBD2. The CDR3 loop spans 15 amino acids. In germline, CDR1 is KGHSH, CDR2 LQKENI. The DNA of the CDR3 is TGTGCCAGCTCGCCACTAGCGGGAGATGGATACGAGCAGTACTTC. Its protein is CASSPLAGDGYEQYF.

In this sample, this clone turned up many times. The chain recombines TRBV2 with TRBJ2-1, with D perhaps matching TRBD1 (5 bases). Trimming stripped 7 bases from V and 10 bases from J, with 8 bases between. The germline CDR1 and CDR2 sequences are SNHLY and FYNNEI. The CDR3 sequence is 10 residues long. This chain's CDR3 is CASTRTEQFF. The CDR3 coding sequence is TGTGCCAGCACCCGGACAGAGCAGTTCTTC.

The sample holds many counts of this clone. V gene TRBV5-5 combines with J gene TRBJ2-5; D gene uncertain. The CDR3 contains 14 residues. The V gene's germline CDR1 is SGHKS and CDR2 YYEKEE (reference sequence). V was trimmed by 0 bases and J by 0 bases, leaving 6 bases between them. Written as DNA, the CDR3 is TGTGCCAGCAGCTTGGGACGGGACCAAGAGACCCAGTACTTC. Protein: CASSLGRDQETQYF.

As concerns this clone: One base separates it from a far larger clone, so it is likely a read error. The DNA is left out, because the CDR3 cannot be placed on it with certainty; the CDR3 is given as TCRdb lists it. The chain links TRBV27 to TRBJ1-2; the D call of TRBD1 is as the table states it, not checked on the DNA. Germline-derived CDR1 and CDR2 are MNHEY and SMNVEV (reference sequence). Both ends counted, the CDR3 spans 15 residues. The CDR3 region is CACSLSVQGHYGCTF.

In this sample, this clone turned up many times. J is TRBJ2-1 and V is TRBV7-9; TRBD2 is a possible D gene (5 bases). The CDR3 is 16 residues long. Looked up from germline, CDR1 is SEHNR and CDR2 is FQNEAQ (reference sequence). V was trimmed by 3 bases and J by 4 bases, leaving 16 bases between them. In nucleotides, the CDR3 is TGTGCCAGCAGCTTTTATCCTAGCCCTGTTTACAATGAGCAGTTCTTC. Encoded protein: CASSFYPSPVYNEQFF.